Sequencing of this T cell receptor (beta chain) was carried out in a study of blood T cell repertoires in COVID-19. Overall study context: Material from acute and convalescent COVID-19 was sourced from the United States, Italy and Spain.

Profiled with immunoSEQ multiplex PCR; TCRdb holds only in-frame clones, not every one. The data show 200,000 to 300,000 clones, around 90% seen once. This TCR came from a man aged 25 to 40 with COVID-19, enrolled during active disease. Sequencing was performed on peripheral blood.

The CDR3 nucleotides read TGTGCCATCAGTGGCGGTACCTACCAAGAGACCCAGTACTTC. Translating it yields CAISGGTYQETQYF. This sequence joins TRBV10-3 and TRBJ2-5; no clear D gene. CDR1 is ENHRY and CDR2 is SYGVKD in the germline V gene. Trimming took off 4 bases at V and 0 bases at J, with 9 bases between the two ends. The CDR3 consists of 14 residues.